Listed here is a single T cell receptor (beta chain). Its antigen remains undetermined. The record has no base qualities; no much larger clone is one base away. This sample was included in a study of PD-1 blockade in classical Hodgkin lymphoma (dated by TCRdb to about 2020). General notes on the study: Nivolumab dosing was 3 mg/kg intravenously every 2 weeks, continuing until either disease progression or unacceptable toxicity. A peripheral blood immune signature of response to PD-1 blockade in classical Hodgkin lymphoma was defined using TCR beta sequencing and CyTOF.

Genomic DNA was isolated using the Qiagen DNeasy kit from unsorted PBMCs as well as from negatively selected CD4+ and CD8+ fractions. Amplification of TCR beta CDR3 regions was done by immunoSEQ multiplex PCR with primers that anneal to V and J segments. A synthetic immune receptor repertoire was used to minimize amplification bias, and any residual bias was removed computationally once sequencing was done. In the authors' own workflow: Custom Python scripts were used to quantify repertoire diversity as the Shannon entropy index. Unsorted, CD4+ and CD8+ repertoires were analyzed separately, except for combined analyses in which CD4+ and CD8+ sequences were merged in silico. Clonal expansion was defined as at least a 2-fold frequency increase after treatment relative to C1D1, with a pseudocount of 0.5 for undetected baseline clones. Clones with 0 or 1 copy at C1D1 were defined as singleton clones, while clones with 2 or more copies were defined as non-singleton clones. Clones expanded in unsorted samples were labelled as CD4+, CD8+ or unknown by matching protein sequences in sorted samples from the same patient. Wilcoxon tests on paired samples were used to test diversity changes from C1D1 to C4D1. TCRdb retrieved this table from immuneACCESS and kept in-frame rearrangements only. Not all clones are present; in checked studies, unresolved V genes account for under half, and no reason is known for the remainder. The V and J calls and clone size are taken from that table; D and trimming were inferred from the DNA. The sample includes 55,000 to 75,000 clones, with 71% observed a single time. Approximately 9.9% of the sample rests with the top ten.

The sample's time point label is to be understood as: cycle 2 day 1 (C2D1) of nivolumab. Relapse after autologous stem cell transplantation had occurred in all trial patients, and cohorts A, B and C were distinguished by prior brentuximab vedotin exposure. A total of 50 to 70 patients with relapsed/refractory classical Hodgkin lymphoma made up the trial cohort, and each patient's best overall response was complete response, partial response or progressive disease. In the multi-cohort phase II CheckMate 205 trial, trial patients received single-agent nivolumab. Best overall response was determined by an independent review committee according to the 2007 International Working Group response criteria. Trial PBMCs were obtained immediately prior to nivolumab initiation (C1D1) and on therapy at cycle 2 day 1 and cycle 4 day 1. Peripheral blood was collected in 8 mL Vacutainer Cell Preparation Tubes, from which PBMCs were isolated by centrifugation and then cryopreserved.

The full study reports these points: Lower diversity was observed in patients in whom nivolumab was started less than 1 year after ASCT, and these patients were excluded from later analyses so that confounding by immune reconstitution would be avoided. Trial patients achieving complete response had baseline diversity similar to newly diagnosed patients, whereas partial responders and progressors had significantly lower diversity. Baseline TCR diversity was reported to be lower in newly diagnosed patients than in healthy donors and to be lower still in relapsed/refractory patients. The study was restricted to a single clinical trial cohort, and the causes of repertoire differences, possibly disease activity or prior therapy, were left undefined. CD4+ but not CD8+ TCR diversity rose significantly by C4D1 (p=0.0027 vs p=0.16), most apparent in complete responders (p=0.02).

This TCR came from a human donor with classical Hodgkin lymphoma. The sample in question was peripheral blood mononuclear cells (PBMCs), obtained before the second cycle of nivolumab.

The CDR3 reads as follows: CASTGTFGYEQYF. The nucleotides are TGTGCCAGTACTGGGACCTTCGGCTACGAGCAGTACTTC. The chain is made from TRBV19 and TRBJ2-7; the D segment is perhaps TRBD1 or TRBD2, each sharing 5 matched bases. Trimming costs V 7 bases and J 3 bases, and their ends lie 13 bases apart. There are 13 amino acids in the CDR3, from cysteine to phenylalanine inclusive. Here the CDR3 DNA is all that survives: 39 bases in frame from base 1. Based on the germline V gene (reference sequence), the CDR1 and CDR2 sequences are LNHDA and SQIVND. Supplemented by the reference TRBV19 and TRBJ2-7 proteins around the CDR3, the complete variable domain is DGGITQSPKYLFRKEGQNVTLSCEQNLNHDAMYWYRQDPGQGLRLIYYSQIVNDFQKGDIAEGYSVSREKKESFPLTVTSAQKNPTAFYLCASTGTFGYEQYFGPGTRLTVT.